This T cell receptor beta chain was documented in a study of regulatory T cells in long-lasting Graves disease. This clonotype appeared a few times. Its antigen remains unknown. The time point is: persistent/refractory GD, antithyroid drugs over 5 years with positive TRAb. There was RNA extracted from PBMCs, and the TCR library was made from it. CDR3 length: 16 residues. V trimming: 2 bases; J trimming: 10 bases; junction bases outside the gene matches: 14. In germline, CDR1 is SGHRS, CDR2 YFSETQ. The study's findings and limits: Study of thyroid tissue was not done, with only peripheral blood studied. It was in persistent disease that TRBV28, TRBJ1-2 and TRBJ2-5 were favored.

Researchers made TCR beta libraries by using iRepertoire HTBI primers and running Arm-PCR on CDR3 regions. TCRdb independently ran MiXCR on the multiplex PCR reads; one entry per CDR3 protein. Here the sample spans 350,000 to 500,000 distinct CDR3 sequences, around 23% being singletons. This receptor was identified in a female donor with Graves disease. This chain connects TRBV5-1 to TRBJ2-4; 8 bases fit TRBD2. This specimen consisted of peripheral blood mononuclear cells (PBMCs), obtained when the disease was refractory, from a patient treated with antithyroid drugs. The DNA for the CDR3 is TGCGCCAGCAGCTTTAACGGGAGGGCACTGGGGGATATTCAGTACTTC. Translating it yields CASSFNGRALGDIQYF.